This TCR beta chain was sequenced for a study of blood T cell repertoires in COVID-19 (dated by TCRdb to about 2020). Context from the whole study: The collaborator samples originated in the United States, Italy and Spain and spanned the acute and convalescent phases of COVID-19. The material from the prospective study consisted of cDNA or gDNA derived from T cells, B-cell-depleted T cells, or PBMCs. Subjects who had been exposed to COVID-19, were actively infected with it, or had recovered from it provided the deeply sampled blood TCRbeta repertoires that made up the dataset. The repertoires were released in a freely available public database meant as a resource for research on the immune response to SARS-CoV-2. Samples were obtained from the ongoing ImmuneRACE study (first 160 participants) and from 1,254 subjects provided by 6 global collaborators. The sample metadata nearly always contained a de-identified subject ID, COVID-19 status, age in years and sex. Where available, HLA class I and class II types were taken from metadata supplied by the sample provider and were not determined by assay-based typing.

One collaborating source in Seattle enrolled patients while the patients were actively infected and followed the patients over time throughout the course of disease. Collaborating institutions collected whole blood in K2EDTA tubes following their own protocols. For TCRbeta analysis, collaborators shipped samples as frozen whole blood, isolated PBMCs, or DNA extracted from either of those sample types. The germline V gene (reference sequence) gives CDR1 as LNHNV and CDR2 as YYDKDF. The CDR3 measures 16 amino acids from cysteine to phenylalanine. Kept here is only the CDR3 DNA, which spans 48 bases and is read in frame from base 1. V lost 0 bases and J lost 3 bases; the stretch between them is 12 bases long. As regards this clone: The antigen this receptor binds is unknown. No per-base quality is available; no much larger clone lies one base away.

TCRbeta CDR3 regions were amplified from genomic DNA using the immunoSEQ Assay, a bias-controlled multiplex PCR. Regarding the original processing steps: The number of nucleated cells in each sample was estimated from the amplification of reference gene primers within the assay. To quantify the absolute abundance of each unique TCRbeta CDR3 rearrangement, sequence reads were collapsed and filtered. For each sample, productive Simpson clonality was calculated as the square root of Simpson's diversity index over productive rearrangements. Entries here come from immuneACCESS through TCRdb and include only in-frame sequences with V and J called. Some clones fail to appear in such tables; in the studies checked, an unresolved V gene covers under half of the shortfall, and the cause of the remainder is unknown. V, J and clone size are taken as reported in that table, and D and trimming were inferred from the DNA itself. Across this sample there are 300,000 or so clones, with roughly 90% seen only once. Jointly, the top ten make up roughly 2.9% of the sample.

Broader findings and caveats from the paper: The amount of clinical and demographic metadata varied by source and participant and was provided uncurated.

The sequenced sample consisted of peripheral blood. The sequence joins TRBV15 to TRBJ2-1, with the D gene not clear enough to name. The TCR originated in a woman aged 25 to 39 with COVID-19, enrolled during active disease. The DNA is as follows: TGTGCCACCAGCAGAGATACCAGTTTCTTCTACAATGAGCAGTTCTTC. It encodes CATSRDTSFFYNEQFF.